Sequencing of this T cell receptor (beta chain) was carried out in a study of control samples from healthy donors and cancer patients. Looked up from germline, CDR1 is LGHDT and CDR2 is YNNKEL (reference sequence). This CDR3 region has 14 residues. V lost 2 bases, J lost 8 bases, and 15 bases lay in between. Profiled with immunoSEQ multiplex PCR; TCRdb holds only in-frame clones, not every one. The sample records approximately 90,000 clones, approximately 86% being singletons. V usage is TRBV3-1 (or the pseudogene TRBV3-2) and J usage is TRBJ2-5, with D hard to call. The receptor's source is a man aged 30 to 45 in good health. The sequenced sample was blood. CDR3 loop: CASSQIQQPRTQYF. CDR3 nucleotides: TGTGCCAGCAGCCAAATACAACAGCCGAGAACCCAGTACTTC.